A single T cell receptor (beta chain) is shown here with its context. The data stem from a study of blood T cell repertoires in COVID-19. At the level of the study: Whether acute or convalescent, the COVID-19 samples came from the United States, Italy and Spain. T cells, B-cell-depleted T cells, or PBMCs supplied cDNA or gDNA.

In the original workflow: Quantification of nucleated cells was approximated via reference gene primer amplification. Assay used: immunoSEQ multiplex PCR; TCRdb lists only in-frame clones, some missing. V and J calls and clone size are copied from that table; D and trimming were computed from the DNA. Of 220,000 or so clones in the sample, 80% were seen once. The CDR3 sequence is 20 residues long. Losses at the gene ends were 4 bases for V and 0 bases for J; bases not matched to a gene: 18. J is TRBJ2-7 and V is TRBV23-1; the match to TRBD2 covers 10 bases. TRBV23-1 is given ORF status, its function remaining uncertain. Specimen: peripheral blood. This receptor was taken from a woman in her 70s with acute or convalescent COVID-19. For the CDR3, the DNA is TGCGCCAGCAGTCTTCTGGGGGGGGTCGAGCGGGAGGGCTTCTCCTACGAGCAGTACTTC. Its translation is CASSLLGGVEREGFSYEQYF.